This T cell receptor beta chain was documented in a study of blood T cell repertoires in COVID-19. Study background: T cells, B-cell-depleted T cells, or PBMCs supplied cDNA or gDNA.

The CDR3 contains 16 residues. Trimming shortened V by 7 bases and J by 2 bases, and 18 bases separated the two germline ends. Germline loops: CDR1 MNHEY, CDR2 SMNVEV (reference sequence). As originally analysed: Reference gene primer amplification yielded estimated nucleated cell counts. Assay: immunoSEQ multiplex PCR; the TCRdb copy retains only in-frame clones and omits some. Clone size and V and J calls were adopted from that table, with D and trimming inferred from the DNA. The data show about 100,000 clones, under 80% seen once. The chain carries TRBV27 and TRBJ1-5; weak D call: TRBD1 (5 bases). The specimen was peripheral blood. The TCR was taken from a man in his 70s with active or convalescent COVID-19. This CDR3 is CASTPRAGQGNQPQHF. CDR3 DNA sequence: TGTGCCAGCACCCCTCGGGCGGGGCAAGGCAATCAGCCCCAGCATTTT.